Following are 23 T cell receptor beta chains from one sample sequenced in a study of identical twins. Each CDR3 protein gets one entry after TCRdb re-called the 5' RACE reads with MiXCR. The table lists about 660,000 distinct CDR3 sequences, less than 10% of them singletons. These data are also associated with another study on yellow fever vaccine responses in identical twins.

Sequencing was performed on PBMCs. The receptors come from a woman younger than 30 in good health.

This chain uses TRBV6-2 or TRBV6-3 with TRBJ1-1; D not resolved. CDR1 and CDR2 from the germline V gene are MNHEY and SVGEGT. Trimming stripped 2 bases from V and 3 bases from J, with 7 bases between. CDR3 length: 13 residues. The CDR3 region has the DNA TGTGCCAGCAGTTACGGTGGGTACACTGAAGCTTTCTTT. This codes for CASSYGGYTEAFF.

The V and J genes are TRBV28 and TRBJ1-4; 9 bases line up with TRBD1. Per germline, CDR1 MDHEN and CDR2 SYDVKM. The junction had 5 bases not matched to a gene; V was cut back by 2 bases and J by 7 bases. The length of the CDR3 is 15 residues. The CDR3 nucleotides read TGTGCCAGCAGTTTACTTACAGGGGGCGGTGAAAAACTGTTTTTT. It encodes CASSLLTGGGEKLFF.

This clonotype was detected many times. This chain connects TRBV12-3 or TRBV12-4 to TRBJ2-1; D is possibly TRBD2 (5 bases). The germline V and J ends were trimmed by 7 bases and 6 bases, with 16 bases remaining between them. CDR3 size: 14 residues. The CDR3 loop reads CASNPGLQRNEQFF. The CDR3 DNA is TGTGCCAGCAACCCCGGACTGCAACGCAATGAGCAGTTCTTC.

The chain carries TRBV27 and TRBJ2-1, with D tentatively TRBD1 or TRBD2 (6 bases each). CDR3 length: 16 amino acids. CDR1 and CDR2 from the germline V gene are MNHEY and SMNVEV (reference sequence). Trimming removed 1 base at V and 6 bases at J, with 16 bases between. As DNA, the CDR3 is TGTGCCAGCAGTTTATTCGGGGGCCCAGTGGGCAATGAGCAGTTCTTC. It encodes CASSLFGGPVGNEQFF.

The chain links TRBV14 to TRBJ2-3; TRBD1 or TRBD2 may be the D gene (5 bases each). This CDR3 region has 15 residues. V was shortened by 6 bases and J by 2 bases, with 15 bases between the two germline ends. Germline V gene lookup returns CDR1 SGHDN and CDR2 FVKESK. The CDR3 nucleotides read TGTGCCAGCAGTGGGGGAACAGGCCTCACAGATACGCAGTATTTT. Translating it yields CASSGGTGLTDTQYF.

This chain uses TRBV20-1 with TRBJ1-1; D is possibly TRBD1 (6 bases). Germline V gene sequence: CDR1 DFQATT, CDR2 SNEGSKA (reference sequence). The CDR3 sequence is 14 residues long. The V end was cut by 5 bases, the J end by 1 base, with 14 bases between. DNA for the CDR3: TGCAGTGCTCGGGTGGGGGGCACGAACACTGAAGCTTTCTTT. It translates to CSARVGGTNTEAFF.

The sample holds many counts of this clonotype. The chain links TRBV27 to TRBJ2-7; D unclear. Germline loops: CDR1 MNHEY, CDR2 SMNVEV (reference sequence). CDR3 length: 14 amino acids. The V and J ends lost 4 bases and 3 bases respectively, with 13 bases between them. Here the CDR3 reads CASSSYRSSYEQYF. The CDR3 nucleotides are TGTGCCAGCAGTTCTTACAGATCCAGCTACGAGCAGTACTTC.

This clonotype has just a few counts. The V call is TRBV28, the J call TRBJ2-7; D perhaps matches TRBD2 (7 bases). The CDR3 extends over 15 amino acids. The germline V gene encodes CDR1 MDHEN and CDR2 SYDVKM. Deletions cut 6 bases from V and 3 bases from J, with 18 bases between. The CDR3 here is CASSNTAGAIYEQYF. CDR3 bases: TGTGCCAGCAGCAACACGGCGGGGGCGATCTACGAGCAGTACTTC.

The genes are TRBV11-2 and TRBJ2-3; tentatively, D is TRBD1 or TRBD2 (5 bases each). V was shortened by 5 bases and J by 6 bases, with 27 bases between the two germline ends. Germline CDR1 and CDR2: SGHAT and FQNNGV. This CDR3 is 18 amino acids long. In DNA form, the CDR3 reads TGTGCCAGCAGCAAGAACCTAATTCCTCCGGGACCCGAGGATACGCAGTATTTT. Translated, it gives CASSKNLIPPGPEDTQYF.

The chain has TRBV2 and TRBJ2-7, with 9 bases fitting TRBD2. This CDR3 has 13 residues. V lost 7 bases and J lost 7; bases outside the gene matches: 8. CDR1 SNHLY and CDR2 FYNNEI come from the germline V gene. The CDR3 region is CASTPGLALEQYF. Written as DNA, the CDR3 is TGTGCCAGCACCCCGGGACTAGCTCTGGAGCAGTACTTC. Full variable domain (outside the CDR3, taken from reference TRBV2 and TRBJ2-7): EPEVTQTPSHQVTQMGQEVILRCVPISNHLYFYWYRQILGQKVEFLVSFYNNEISEKSEIFDDQFSVERPDGSNFTLKIRSTKLEDSAMYFCASTPGLALEQYFGPGTRLTVT.

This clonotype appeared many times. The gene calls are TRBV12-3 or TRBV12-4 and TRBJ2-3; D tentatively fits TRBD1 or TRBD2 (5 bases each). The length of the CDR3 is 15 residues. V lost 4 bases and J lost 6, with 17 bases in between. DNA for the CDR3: TGTGCCAGCAGTTGGGGCTGGCTAGCAGCTGATACGCAGTATTTT. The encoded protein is CASSWGWLAADTQYF.

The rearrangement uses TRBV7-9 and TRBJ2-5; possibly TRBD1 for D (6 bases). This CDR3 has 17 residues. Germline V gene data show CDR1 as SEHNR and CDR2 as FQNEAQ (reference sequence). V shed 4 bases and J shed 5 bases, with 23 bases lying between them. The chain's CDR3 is CASSSPSPDRLWETQYF. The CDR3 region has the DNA TGTGCCAGCAGCTCCCCCAGCCCCGACAGGCTCTGGGAGACCCAGTACTTC.

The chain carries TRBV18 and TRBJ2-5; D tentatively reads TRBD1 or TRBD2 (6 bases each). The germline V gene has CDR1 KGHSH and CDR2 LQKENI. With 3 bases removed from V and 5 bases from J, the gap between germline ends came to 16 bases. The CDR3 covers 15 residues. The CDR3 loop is CASSPRVGGWETQYF. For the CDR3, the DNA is TGTGCCAGCTCACCCCGAGTGGGGGGCTGGGAGACCCAGTACTTC. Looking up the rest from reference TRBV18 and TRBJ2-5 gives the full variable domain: NAGVMQNPRHLVRRRGQEARLRCSPMKGHSHVYWYRQLPEEGLKFMVYLQKENIIDESGMPKERFSAEFPKEGPSILRIQQVVRGDSAAYFCASSPRVGGWETQYFGPGTRLLVL.

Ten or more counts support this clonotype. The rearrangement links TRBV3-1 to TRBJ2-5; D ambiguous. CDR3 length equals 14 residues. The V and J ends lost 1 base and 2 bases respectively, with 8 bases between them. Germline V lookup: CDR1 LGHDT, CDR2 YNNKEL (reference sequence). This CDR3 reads CASSQGPGQETQYF. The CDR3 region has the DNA TGTGCCAGCAGCCAAGGACCTGGACAAGAGACCCAGTACTTC.

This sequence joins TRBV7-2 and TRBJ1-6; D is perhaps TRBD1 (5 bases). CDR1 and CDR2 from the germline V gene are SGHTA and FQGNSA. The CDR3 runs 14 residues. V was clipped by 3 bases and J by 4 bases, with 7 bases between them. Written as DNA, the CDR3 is TGTGCCAGCAGCTTCGACAGTTATAATTCACCCCTCCACTTT. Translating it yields CASSFDSYNSPLHF.

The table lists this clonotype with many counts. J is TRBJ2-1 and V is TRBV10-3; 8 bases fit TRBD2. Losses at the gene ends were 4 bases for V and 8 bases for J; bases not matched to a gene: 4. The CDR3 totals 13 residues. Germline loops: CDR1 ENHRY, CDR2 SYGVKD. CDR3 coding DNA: TGTGCCATCAGTGGGGTGACTAGCGATGAGCAGTTCTTC. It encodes CAISGVTSDEQFF.

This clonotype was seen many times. The CDR3 here is CASSPMGGVETQYF. Written as DNA, the CDR3 is TGTGCCAGCAGTCCCATGGGTGGGGTGGAGACCCAGTACTTC. The V gene is TRBV12-3 or TRBV12-4, the J gene TRBJ2-5; no firm D call. The V end lost 5 bases, the J end lost 5 bases, and 15 bases lay between the germline ends. This CDR3 contains 14 residues.

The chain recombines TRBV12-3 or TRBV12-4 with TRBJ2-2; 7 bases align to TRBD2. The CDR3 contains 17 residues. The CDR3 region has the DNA TGTACCTTCAGTTTAGCCGGGTCGGCGGGGGTGACCGGGGAGCTGTTTTTT. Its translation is CTFSLAGSAGVTGELFF.

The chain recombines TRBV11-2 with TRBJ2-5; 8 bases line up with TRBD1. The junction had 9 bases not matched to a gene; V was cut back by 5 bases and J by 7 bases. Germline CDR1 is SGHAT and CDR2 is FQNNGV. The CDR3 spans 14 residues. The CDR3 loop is CASSPDRALVTQYF. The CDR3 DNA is TGTGCCAGCAGCCCGGACAGGGCTTTGGTGACCCAGTACTTC.

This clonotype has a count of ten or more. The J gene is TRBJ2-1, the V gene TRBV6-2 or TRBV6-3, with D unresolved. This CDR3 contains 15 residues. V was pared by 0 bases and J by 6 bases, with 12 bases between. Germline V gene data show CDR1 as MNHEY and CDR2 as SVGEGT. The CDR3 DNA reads TGTGCCAGCAGTTACTCGATAGAGAGTAGCAATGAGCAGTTCTTC. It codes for CASSYSIESSNEQFF.

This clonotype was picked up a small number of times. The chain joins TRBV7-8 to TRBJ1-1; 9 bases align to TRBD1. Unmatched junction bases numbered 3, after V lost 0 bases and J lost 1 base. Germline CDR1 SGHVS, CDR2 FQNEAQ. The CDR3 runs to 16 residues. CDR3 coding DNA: TGTGCCAGCAGCTTAGCCGGGACAGGGAAGAACACTGAAGCTTTCTTT. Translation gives CASSLAGTGKNTEAFF.

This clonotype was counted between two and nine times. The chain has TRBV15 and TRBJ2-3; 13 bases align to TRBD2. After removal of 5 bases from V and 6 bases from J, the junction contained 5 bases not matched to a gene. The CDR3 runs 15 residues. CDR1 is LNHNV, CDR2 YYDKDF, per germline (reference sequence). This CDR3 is CATSVTSGGPDTQYF. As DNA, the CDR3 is TGTGCCACCAGCGTGACTAGCGGGGGGCCTGATACGCAGTATTTT.

Here the CDR3 reads CSARPPGQGSDNSPLHF. CDR3 coding DNA: TGCAGTGCTAGGCCTCCGGGACAGGGGAGCGATAATTCACCCCTCCACTTT. V is TRBV20-1 and J is TRBJ1-6, with 10 bases aligning to TRBD1. The germline gives CDR1 DFQATT, CDR2 SNEGSKA (reference sequence). CDR3 length equals 17 residues. V shed 3 bases and J 5 bases; nucleotides not matched to a gene: 10.